This T cell receptor (beta chain) derives from a study of post-analysis software for immune sequencing data. On the study more broadly: Included courses were relapsing-remitting and secondary progressive multiple sclerosis; progressive-relapsing multiple sclerosis was also included. Overall study findings and caveats: A significant reduction in normalized Chao1 diversity was observed in multiple sclerosis patients versus controls. Patients showed TRBV5-6, TRBV5-1 and TRBV20-1 among four to six TRBV segments more frequent than in controls. By F measure, strong co-clustering occurred among samples prepared in the same batch.

Germline CDR1 is LNHNV and CDR2 is YYDKDF (reference sequence). This CDR3 spans 13 amino acids. V was shortened by 0 bases and J by 4 bases, with 4 bases between the two germline ends. Included in the TCR beta cDNA libraries were unique molecular identifiers. Each sample of about 0.9 to 11 million input T cells yielded roughly 500,000 cDNA molecules, so each molecule approximated one T cell. TCRdb called the PCR reads again in MiXCR, with one record for every CDR3 protein. The data hold a few hundred thousand distinct CDR3 sequences, with about 38% observed a single time. A remark on this clonotype: What it binds is unknown.

The sequencing input was blood. This clonotype originated in a girl aged 10-17 years with multiple sclerosis. This chain connects TRBV15 to TRBJ1-3, with no clear D. Here the CDR3 reads CATSREPGNTIYF. Here the CDR3 DNA reads TGTGCCACCAGCAGAGAACCCGGAAACACCATATATTTT.